This entry lists 2 T cell receptor beta chains sequenced from one sample in a study of T-cell memory formation after mild COVID-19. TCRdb analysed the 5' RACE reads with MiXCR anew, one entry per CDR3 protein. The sample yields around 530,000 distinct CDR3 sequences, roughly 21% seen once. Sequencing was carried out using PBMCs or a T cell subset sorted from them (not recorded which). These receptors came from an adult woman who had mild COVID-19 (a few samples of this study predate the infection). Cell type and time point are not known.

The rearrangement links TRBV5-1 to TRBJ2-3, with D unresolved. V dropped 2 bases and J dropped 6 bases, with 13 bases sitting between them. The germline gives CDR1 SGHRS, CDR2 YFSETQ. The length of the CDR3 is 14 residues. CDR3 protein: CASSFDGAGDTQYF. The CDR3 nucleotides are TGCGCCAGCAGCTTTGACGGAGCAGGTGATACGCAGTATTTT. Using reference TRBV5-1 and TRBJ2-3 for the parts outside the CDR3, the full variable domain is KAGVTQTPRYLIKTRGQQVTLSCSPISGHRSVSWYQQTPGQGLQFLFEYFSETQRNKGNFPGRFSGRQFSNSRSEMNVSTLELGDSALYLCASSFDGAGDTQYFGPGTRLTVL.

In this sample, this clonotype turned up a few times. The chain links TRBV11-2 to TRBJ2-3; 13 nucleotides line up with TRBD2. The germline CDR1 and CDR2 sequences are SGHAT and FQNNGV. V lost 4 bases and J lost 4; bases outside the gene matches: 5. This CDR3 has 16 residues. The CDR3 nucleotides are TGTGCCAGCAGCTCCCCCGGGACTAGCGGGGCAGATACGCAGTATTTT. Residues: CASSSPGTSGADTQYF.